This T cell receptor beta chain appears in the sequencing data of a study of blood T cell repertoires in COVID-19. At the level of the study: Donors in the United States, Italy and Spain gave samples during acute or convalescent COVID-19. The analysed material was cDNA or gDNA that came from T cells, B-cell-depleted T cells, or PBMCs.

The CDR3 is made up of 14 amino acids. The germline V gene encodes CDR1 GTSNPN and CDR2 SVGIG (reference sequence). Trimming took 0 bases from V and 8 from J, leaving 13 bases between them. In the source study's methods: It was from reference gene primer amplification that nucleated cell counts were estimated. The protocol was immunoSEQ multiplex PCR, while the TCRdb copy is restricted to in-frame clones and leaves out a portion. V and J calls and clone size are copied from that table; D and trimming were computed from the DNA. The sample contains 60,000 to 70,000 clones, approximately 84% of which appear only once.

The sample was peripheral blood. The sequence was collected from a man aged 35 to 55 with COVID-19, enrolled during active disease. The chain combines TRBV30 with TRBJ1-4; D possibly corresponds to TRBD1 (6 bases). CDR3 loop: CAWSVRRGGEKLFF. The CDR3 nucleotides are TGTGCCTGGAGTGTACGCAGGGGCGGAGAAAAACTGTTTTTT.